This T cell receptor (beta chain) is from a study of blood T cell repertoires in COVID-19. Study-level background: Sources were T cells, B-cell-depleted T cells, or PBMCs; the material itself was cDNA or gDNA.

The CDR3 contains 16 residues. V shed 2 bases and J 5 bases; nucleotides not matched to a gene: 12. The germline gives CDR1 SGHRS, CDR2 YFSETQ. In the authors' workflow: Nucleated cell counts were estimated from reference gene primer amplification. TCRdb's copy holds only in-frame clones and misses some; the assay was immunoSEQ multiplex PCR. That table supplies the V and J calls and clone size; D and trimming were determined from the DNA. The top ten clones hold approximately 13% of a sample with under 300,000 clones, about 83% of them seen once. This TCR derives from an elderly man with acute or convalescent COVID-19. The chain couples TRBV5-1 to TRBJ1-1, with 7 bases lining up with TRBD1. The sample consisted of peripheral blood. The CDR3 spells CASSLTSQGRETEAFF. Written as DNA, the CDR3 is TGCGCCAGCAGCTTAACCTCACAGGGGAGAGAGACTGAAGCTTTCTTT.